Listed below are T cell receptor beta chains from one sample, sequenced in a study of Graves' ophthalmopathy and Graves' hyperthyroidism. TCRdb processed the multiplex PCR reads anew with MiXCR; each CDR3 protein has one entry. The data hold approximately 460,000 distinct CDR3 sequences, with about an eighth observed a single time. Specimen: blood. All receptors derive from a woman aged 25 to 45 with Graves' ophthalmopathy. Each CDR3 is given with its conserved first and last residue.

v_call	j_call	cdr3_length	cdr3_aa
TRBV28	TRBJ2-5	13	CASSLGAVRTQYF
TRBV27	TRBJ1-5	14	CASSWGGRNQPQHF
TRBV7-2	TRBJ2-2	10	CAIETGELFF
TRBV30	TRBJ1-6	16	CAWSVPWSSYNSPLHF
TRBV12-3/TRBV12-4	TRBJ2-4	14	CASSDRYGTNIQYF
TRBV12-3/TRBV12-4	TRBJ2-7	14	CASSPRLGSYEQYF
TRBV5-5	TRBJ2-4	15	CASSWLTGQPNIQYF
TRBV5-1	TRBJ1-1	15	CASSLETSLNTEAFF
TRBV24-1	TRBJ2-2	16	CATSVNRDFATGELFF
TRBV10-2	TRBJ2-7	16	CASSEETTQTTYEQYF
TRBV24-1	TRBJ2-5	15	CATSDLLQGRETQYF
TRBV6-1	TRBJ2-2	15	CASSGQTGDTGELFF
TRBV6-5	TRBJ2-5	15	CASRTPAGGPETQYF
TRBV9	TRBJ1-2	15	CASSANRGRDYGYTF
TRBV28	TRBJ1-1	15	CASSLVGTANTEAFF
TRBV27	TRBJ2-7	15	CASSLSWGGQYEQYF
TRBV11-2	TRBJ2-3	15	CASSSRTSTLDTQYF
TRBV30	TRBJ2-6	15	CAKGAGSSGANVLTF
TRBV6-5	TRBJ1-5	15	CASSYSGNRDWPQHF
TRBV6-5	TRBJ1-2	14	CASSWTGTPYGYPF
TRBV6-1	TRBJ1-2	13	CASSPYRDTGYTF
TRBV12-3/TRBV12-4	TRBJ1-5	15	CASSPGQGARQPQHF
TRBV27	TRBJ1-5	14	CASSSAGPTRPQHF
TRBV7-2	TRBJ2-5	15	CASSPGLAGGKTQYF
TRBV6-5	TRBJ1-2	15	CASSYSPGAGYGYTF
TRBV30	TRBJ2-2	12	CAQSGTTGELFF
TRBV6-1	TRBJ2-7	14	CASSRDRGNYEQYF
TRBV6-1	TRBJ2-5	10	CASKPGTQYF
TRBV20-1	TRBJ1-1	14	CSARGSRWSTEAFF
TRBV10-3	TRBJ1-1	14	CAISDRDQGTEAFF